These 16 T cell receptor beta chains were sequenced from one sample in a study of CD8 T cells in ankylosing spondylitis. MiXCR, run by TCRdb on the 5' RACE reads, gives a single entry per CDR3 protein. The table shows about 340,000 distinct CDR3 sequences, with roughly 8% occurring only once. Whole-study results and caveats: Characteristic of ankylosing spondylitis blood, it appeared, was a TCR beta motif comprising roughly 8 highly homologous variants.

No antigens are known for them. The specimen sequenced was blood, either unsorted or a sorted T cell fraction (not recorded which). The receptors were sampled from a male donor with ankylosing spondylitis.

With respect to this clonotype: One end of the junction does not line up with germline, which may come from a read error. This sequence joins TRBV7-6 and TRBJ2-1; no definite D call. Germline V gene sequence: CDR1 SGHVS, CDR2 FNYEAQ. The CDR3 sequence is 14 residues long. The CDR3 region has the DNA TGTGCCAGCAGCTTAGTTGGCTTTTACAGTGAGCAGTTCTTC. Translation gives CASSLVGFYSEQFF.

V usage is TRBV5-1 and J usage is TRBJ2-1; 9 positions match TRBD2. The J segment lost 0 bases and the V segment lost 4 bases, leaving 5 bases of the junction unmatched. CDR3 size: 16 residues. The germline CDR1 and CDR2 sequences are SGHRS and YFSETQ. CDR3 sequence reads: CASSEWTSDSYNEQFF. Written as DNA, the CDR3 is TGCGCCAGCAGCGAATGGACTAGCGACTCCTACAATGAGCAGTTCTTC.

This clonotype showed up just a few times. The chain has TRBV7-2 and TRBJ2-7, with 9 bases fitting TRBD2. Germline CDR1 and CDR2: SGHTA and FQGNSA. This CDR3 comprises 16 residues. Losses at the gene ends were 1 base for V and 3 bases for J; bases not matched to a gene: 7. For the CDR3, the DNA is TGTGCCAGCAGCTTAGGACCGCTGACTAGCGGCTACGAGCAGTACTTC. It is translated as CASSLGPLTSGYEQYF.

This clonotype was observed at least ten times. The chain recombines TRBV9 with TRBJ2-1; the match to TRBD2 covers 7 bases. The V gene end was trimmed by 3 bases and the J gene end by 10 bases; junction bases not matched to a gene: 19. Germline V gene lookup returns CDR1 SGDLS and CDR2 YYNGEE. This CDR3 spans 17 amino acids. CDR3 nucleotides: TGTGCCAGCAGCGGACGAGGCCTAGCGGACAACAACCTGGAGCAGTTCTTC. Amino acids: CASSGRGLADNNLEQFF. Full variable domain (remainder filled in from reference TRBV9 and TRBJ2-1): DSGVTQTPKHLITATGQRVTLRCSPRSGDLSVYWYQQSLDQGLQFLIQYYNGEERAKGNILERFSAQQFPDLHSELNLSSLELGDSALYFCASSGRGLADNNLEQFFGPGTRLTVL.

The gene calls are TRBV20-1 and TRBJ2-7, with 13 bases matching TRBD2. The CDR3 contains 14 residues. The ends lost 5 bases at V and 6 bases at J; junction bases unmatched: 7. The germline V gene has CDR1 DFQATT and CDR2 SNEGSKA (reference sequence). The CDR3 nucleotides are TGCAGTGCTCCGAGGACTAGCGGGAGAGGCGAGCAGTACTTC. Amino acid sequence: CSAPRTSGRGEQYF.

This clonotype was picked up a small number of times. The gene calls are TRBV28 and TRBJ2-7, with 7 nucleotides matching TRBD2. Per the germline V gene, CDR1 is MDHEN and CDR2 is SYDVKM. J gave up 3 bases and V 7 bases, and 6 bases lay outside the gene matches. This CDR3 spans 13 amino acids. In DNA form, the CDR3 reads TGTGCCAGCACCCTTGGCGGGGGCTACGAGCAGTACTTC. Residues: CASTLGGGYEQYF.

This clonotype has a handful of counts. This sequence joins TRBV9 and TRBJ2-7, with 12 bases aligning to TRBD1. The germline gives CDR1 SGDLS, CDR2 YYNGEE. This CDR3 spans 16 amino acids. The V segment lost 0 bases and the J segment 0 bases; nucleotides outside the gene matches: 1. In DNA form, the CDR3 reads TGTGCCAGCAGCGTAGGGGGACAGGGGGCCTCCTACGAGCAGTACTTC. The encoded protein is CASSVGGQGASYEQYF.

The gene calls are TRBV4-3 and TRBJ2-1; D is ambiguous. The CDR3 spans 13 residues. Between the trimmed V and J ends, which lost 0 bases and 4 bases, there was a span of 4 bases. CDR1 is LGHNA, CDR2 YSLEER, per germline. The CDR3 loop is CASSQDAYNEQFF. The CDR3 DNA sequence: TGCGCCAGCAGCCAAGATGCTTACAATGAGCAGTTCTTC.

The rearrangement uses TRBV5-1 and TRBJ2-7, with 7 nucleotides matching TRBD1. The germline V gene encodes CDR1 SGHRS and CDR2 YFSETQ. CDR3 length: 16 amino acids. J gave up 2 bases and V 0 bases, and 8 bases lay outside the gene matches. The CDR3 region is CASSLVGTAIPYEQYF. Written as DNA, the CDR3 is TGCGCCAGCAGCTTGGTTGGGACAGCCATCCCCTACGAGCAGTACTTC.

In this sample, this clonotype turned up many times. V is TRBV5-1 and J is TRBJ2-5; 8 nucleotides align to TRBD2. This CDR3 spans 16 amino acids. With 4 bases clipped from V and 4 bases from J, the junction kept 12 bases outside the gene matches. CDR1 is SGHRS, CDR2 YFSETQ, per germline. CDR3 coding DNA: TGCGCCAGCAGCCCCCCCCTAGCGGGTGATGGAGAGACCCAGTACTTC. It translates to CASSPPLAGDGETQYF.

This clonotype was observed a handful of times. The rearrangement uses TRBV5-1 and TRBJ2-4, with TRBD1 matching 8 bases. V trimming: 4 bases; J trimming: 1 base; junction bases outside the gene matches: 7. CDR3 size: 16 residues. CDR1 SGHRS and CDR2 YFSETQ come from the germline V gene. The CDR3 DNA sequence: TGCGCCAGCAGCGTAAATCAGGGGGCTGCCAAAAACATTCAGTACTTC. As protein: CASSVNQGAAKNIQYF.

This clonotype was found once. The V gene is TRBV29-1, the J gene TRBJ1-1; unclear D gene. V shed 4 bases and J shed 0 bases, with 9 bases lying between them. Germline CDR1 SQVTM, CDR2 ANQGSEA. The CDR3 spans 13 residues. CDR3 bases: TGCAGCGTTGCCAGCGCGGTGAACACTGAAGCTTTCTTT. Translating it yields CSVASAVNTEAFF.

Many counts were recorded for this clonotype. This chain links TRBV7-9 with TRBJ2-7; possible D gene TRBD2, 5 bases. V was shortened by 6 bases and J by 6 bases, with 12 bases between the two germline ends. Germline V lookup: CDR1 SEHNR, CDR2 FQNEAQ (reference sequence). This CDR3 has 12 residues. In DNA form, the CDR3 reads TGTGCCAGCAGTCCACCAGGACTCGAGCAGTACTTC. Its protein product is CASSPPGLEQYF.

This clonotype was picked up a small number of times. The rearrangement links TRBV27 to TRBJ2-7; unclear D gene. V shed 5 bases and J shed 8 bases, with 16 bases lying between them. The CDR3 contains 13 residues. From germline, CDR1 is MNHEY and CDR2 SMNVEV (reference sequence). CDR3 nucleotide sequence: TGTGCCAGCAGTGGGATAAATTGGAGTCAGCAGTACTTC. It encodes CASSGINWSQQYF.

The table lists this clonotype with many counts. The chain couples TRBV20-1 to TRBJ1-3, with no clear D. V was pared by 6 bases and J by 9 bases, with 21 bases between. The CDR3 length is 14 residues. The germline gives CDR1 DFQATT, CDR2 SNEGSKA (reference sequence). The CDR3 coding sequence is TGCAGTGCCACCCCGGGCCCGGTTCATACCACCATATATTTT. Translated, it gives CSATPGPVHTTIYF.

This clonotype was found many times. This chain links TRBV20-1 with TRBJ2-3; D assignment may be TRBD1 or TRBD2 (6 bases each). CDR1 DFQATT and CDR2 SNEGSKA come from the germline V gene (reference sequence). The CDR3 runs 17 residues. V was shortened by 6 bases and J by 5 bases, with 27 bases between the two germline ends. The CDR3 region is CSARGGAWGQVVDTQYF. In nucleotides, the CDR3 is TGCAGTGCCAGGGGAGGAGCGTGGGGGCAGGTCGTAGATACGCAGTATTTT.